This is a list of T cell receptor beta chains from one sample in a study of T cell repertoires in cytomegalovirus infection. TCRdb reprocessed the reads with MiXCR, giving one entry per CDR3 protein. The data hold about 190,000 distinct CDR3 sequences, with roughly 9% observed a single time. Input material: PBMCs. Receptors were obtained from a human donor in good health (CMV status not recorded). Some clones in this sample may be carry-over from other donors' samples. CDR3s include the opening cysteine and the closing phenylalanine or tryptophan. A D gene is named only where the DNA matches it firmly. Only some rows state a clone size, as once, few, many or a class for expanded clones.

abundance	v_gene	d_gene	j_gene	CDR3nt	CDR3aa
.	TRBV28	.	TRBJ2-1	TGTGCCAGCAGGGCCGGGGCATACAATGAGCAGTTCTTC	CASRAGAYNEQFF
many	TRBV7-2	.	TRBJ1-1	TGTGCCAGCAGCTTAGTGGCGACAGCCATGAACACTGAAGCTTTCTTT	CASSLVATAMNTEAFF
many	TRBV7-2	TRBD1	TRBJ1-2	TGTGCCAGCAGCCTGGACCTCGGACAGGGGTATTGGAATGGCTACACCTTC	CASSLDLGQGYWNGYTF
many	TRBV5-6	.	TRBJ2-1	TGTGCCAGCAGCTTGGCCGGGTCCAGAAGCAATGAGCAGTTCTTC	CASSLAGSRSNEQFF
.	TRBV6-2/TRBV6-3	.	TRBJ1-5	TGTGCCAGCAGTTACTCAGTCAGCCAGGGCGTCAATCAGCCCCAGCATTTT	CASSYSVSQGVNQPQHF
many	TRBV27	TRBD2	TRBJ2-1	TGTGCCAGCAGTTTAGGCCTCGGACTAGCCCCCAATGAGCAGTTCTTC	CASSLGLGLAPNEQFF
.	TRBV28	.	TRBJ2-7	TGTGCCAGCAGTTTAACCTCGGGGTCGGCCGGGAACGAGCAGTACTTC	CASSLTSGSAGNEQYF
.	TRBV15	.	TRBJ2-1	TGTGCCACCAGCAGAGATCCGGACAGTTACAATGAGCAGTTCTTC	CATSRDPDSYNEQFF
.	TRBV20-1	TRBD2	TRBJ2-2	TGCAGTGCAACGGGACTAGCGGGGGACTATATTAACACCGGGGAGCTGTTTTTT	CSATGLAGDYINTGELFF
many	TRBV7-9	.	TRBJ2-2	TGTGCCAGCAGCGACCCCACTCGAAACACCGGGGAGCTGTTTTTT	CASSDPTRNTGELFF
many	TRBV7-2	.	TRBJ1-1	TGTGCCAGCAGCGAGCCCCGGGACACTGAAGCTTTCTTT	CASSEPRDTEAFF
few	TRBV19	TRBD2	TRBJ2-5	TGTGCCAGTAGCCCCGGGAGGGGAGCGGGAAAGACCCAGTACTTC	CASSPGRGAGKTQYF
many	TRBV28	.	TRBJ1-5	TGTGCCAGCAGTGTCCGAAAAATTAATCAGCCCCAGCATTTT	CASSVRKINQPQHF
.	TRBV10-3	.	TRBJ1-1	TGTGCCATCAAATCATTTAACACTGAAGCTTTCTTT	CAIKSFNTEAFF
.	TRBV28	TRBD1	TRBJ1-5	TGTGCCAGCAGCTTGGGGACAGGCGAAAATCAGCCCCAGCATTTT	CASSLGTGENQPQHF
many	TRBV6-1	.	TRBJ2-5	TGTGCCAGCAGTGAACTGGCAGGGGAGGGGGAAGAGACCCAGTACTTC	CASSELAGEGEETQYF
many	TRBV7-2	.	TRBJ2-6	TGTGCCAGCAGCTTAGGATACAGGAGCTCTGGGGCCAACGTCCTGACTTTC	CASSLGYRSSGANVLTF
many	TRBV7-2	.	TRBJ1-1	TGTGCCAGCAAGCCCGGAGGGGCGAACACTGAAGCTTTCTTT	CASKPGGANTEAFF
few	TRBV4-3	.	TRBJ1-5	TGCGCCAGCAGCCAAGACAGGGGAAGGCAGCCCCAGCATTTT	CASSQDRGRQPQHF
.	TRBV5-1	TRBD2	TRBJ2-2	TGCGCCAGCAGCGTGACTAGCGGGAGAGGTACCGGGGAGCTGTTTTTT	CASSVTSGRGTGELFF
many	TRBV7-2	.	TRBJ1-2	TGTGCCAGCAGCTTAGGAACTATACATTTC	CASSLGTIHF
many	TRBV7-2	.	TRBJ1-1	TGTGCCAGCAGCTTAGGGCGGGGGACAACTGAAGCTTTCTTT	CASSLGRGTTEAFF
.	TRBV28	.	TRBJ1-2	TGTGCCAGCGCGTCCAGTATTAACTATGGCTACACCTTC	CASASSINYGYTF
.	TRBV4-2	.	TRBJ1-1	TGTGCCAGCAGCCAGGCAGGGAACACTGAAGCTTTCTTT	CASSQAGNTEAFF
many	TRBV29-1	TRBD1	TRBJ1-1	TGCAGCGTTTCGACAGGGGGCGGGACTGAAGCTTTCTTT	CSVSTGGGTEAFF
many	TRBV15	TRBD1	TRBJ2-1	TGTGCCACCAGCAATGGCAGGGGGCGCAATGAGCAGTTCTTC	CATSNGRGRNEQFF
many	TRBV2	.	TRBJ1-2	TGTGCCAGCAGTCGATCTTACGTCTACGGCTACACCTTC	CASSRSYVYGYTF
.	TRBV29-1	.	TRBJ1-1	TGCAGCGTCTCCCGACCGGCAGGGTTGGGGAACACTGAAGCTTTCTTT	CSVSRPAGLGNTEAFF
few	TRBV24-1	.	TRBJ1-1	TGTGCCACCAGTCTTAAAACTGTCTCACGGTCGAACACTGAAGCTTTCTTT	CATSLKTVSRSNTEAFF
few	TRBV19	TRBD1	TRBJ1-5	TGTGCCAGTACCCAACAGGGGGCGTACAATCAGCCCCAGCATTTT	CASTQQGAYNQPQHF
many	TRBV7-2	.	TRBJ1-1	TGTGCCAGCAGCTTACAGGAGCTGAACACTGAAGCTTTCTTT	CASSLQELNTEAFF
once	TRBV9	.	TRBJ2-1	TGTGCCAGCAGCGTAGGGACAGATTCGTCCTACAATGAGCAGTTCTTC	CASSVGTDSSYNEQFF
many	TRBV11-2	.	TRBJ2-1	TGTGCCAGCAGCCCCCGCTACAATGAGCAGTTCTTC	CASSPRYNEQFF
.	TRBV5-4	TRBD2	TRBJ2-3	TGTGCCAGCAGCTGGGGACTAGCGGGAGGAGCGCAGTATTTT	CASSWGLAGGAQYF
.	TRBV4-1	.	TRBJ1-1	TGCGCCAGCAGCCCACGGTGGGCGAACACTGAAGCTTTCTTT	CASSPRWANTEAFF
.	TRBV7-9	TRBD1	TRBJ2-5	TGTGCCAGCAGCAAAACCGGGACAGCGAATCAAGAGACCCAGTACTTC	CASSKTGTANQETQYF
few	TRBV20-1	.	TRBJ1-2	TGCAGTGCTAGCCAGGGATCCGTGGGAGGCGGCTACACCTTC	CSASQGSVGGGYTF
.	TRBV29-1	.	TRBJ2-7	TGCAGCGCGGTTTTCCGGGCCACGATAGGCGAGCAGTACTTC	CSAVFRATIGEQYF
many	TRBV19	.	TRBJ1-5	TGTGCCAGTAGTATGGACGTGGGGGCTGGTCAGCCCCAGCATTTT	CASSMDVGAGQPQHF
few	TRBV5-1	.	TRBJ1-2	TGCGCCAGCAGCGAGACAGTCGACTATGGCTACACCTTC	CASSETVDYGYTF
many	TRBV14	.	TRBJ1-1	TGTGCCAGCAGCCAAGATTGGGGAGGCACTGAAGCTTTCTTT	CASSQDWGGTEAFF
.	TRBV7-9	.	TRBJ2-1	TGTGCCAGCAGCCCGGGACAAAATTACAATGAGCAGTTCTTC	CASSPGQNYNEQFF
many	TRBV20-1	TRBD1	TRBJ1-1	TGCAGTGCGAAGACAGGGCTGAACACTGAAGCTTTCTTT	CSAKTGLNTEAFF
.	TRBV11-2	TRBD2	TRBJ2-7	TGTGCCAGCAGCTTAGATGCGGGGGGCTACGAGCAGTACTTC	CASSLDAGGYEQYF
.	TRBV20-1	.	TRBJ2-7	TGCAGTGCTAGAAAAACAGGGATGGGACGCTCCTACGAGCAGTACTTC	CSARKTGMGRSYEQYF
many	TRBV7-8	.	TRBJ2-2	TGTGCCATGGGTGGAGGCCGGACCGGGGAGCTGTTTTTT	CAMGGGRTGELFF
few	TRBV19	TRBD2	TRBJ2-1	TGTGCCAGTAGCCGTGGGACTAGCGGGAGTGACAATGAGCAGTTCTTC	CASSRGTSGSDNEQFF
.	TRBV7-4	.	TRBJ2-4	TGTGCCAGCAGCGCCGCCCGCCTTGAGTGGTACTTC	CASSAARLEWYF
.	TRBV20-1	.	TRBJ2-1	TGCAGTGCTAGAGCCGGACTCCGGGAGCAGTTCTTC	CSARAGLREQFF
many	TRBV19	.	TRBJ1-5	TGTGCCAGTAGTATAGCTGTAACAATCTCGAATCAGCCCCAGCATTTT	CASSIAVTISNQPQHF
many	TRBV11-2	TRBD1	TRBJ1-1	TGTGCCAGCAGCCCTATCAGGGGGGAATACCCTGAAGCTTTCTTT	CASSPIRGEYPEAFF
.	TRBV4-3	.	TRBJ2-7	TGCGCCAGCAGCCAAGTGGGCACTCCTTACGAGCAGTACTTC	CASSQVGTPYEQYF
.	TRBV28	TRBD1	TRBJ1-2	TGTGCCAGCAGGGGGACAGGGGCTTTTTATGGCTACACCTTC	CASRGTGAFYGYTF